These T cell receptor beta chains were read from a single sample in a study of blood T cell repertoires in COVID-19. Clones were sequenced by immunoSEQ multiplex PCR, and TCRdb holds only the in-frame ones, with some missing. The sample has a few hundred thousand clones, 89% seen once; the top ten hold approximately 12%. Material: peripheral blood. The receptors here all came from a woman aged 60-70 years with acute or convalescent COVID-19. CDR3s include the opening cysteine and the closing phenylalanine or tryptophan. A D gene is named only where the DNA matches it firmly. Clone size appears in some rows only: once, few, many, or a class for an expanded clone.

.	TRBV18	TRBJ2-2	.	CASSQPGLNTGELFF	TGTGCCAGCTCACAACCCGGACTGAACACCGGGGAGCTGTTTTTT
.	TRBV19	TRBJ1-3	.	CASGPGNTIYF	TGTGCCAGTGGCCCTGGAAACACCATATATTTT
.	TRBV6-5	TRBJ1-2	.	CASSSGAYGYTF	TGTGCCAGCAGTTCGGGAGCCTATGGCTACACCTTC
.	TRBV5-1	TRBJ2-5	.	CASSYQGTLLETQYF	TGCGCCAGCAGCTACCAGGGTACCCTCCTAGAGACCCAGTACTTC
TRBD1	TRBV2	TRBJ1-3	.	CASSEGRGSGNTIYF	TGTGCCAGCAGTGAGGGCAGGGGGTCTGGAAACACCATATATTTT
.	TRBV5-1	TRBJ1-4	.	CASSLQGPINEKLFF	TGCGCCAGCAGCTTACAGGGACCGATAAATGAAAAACTGTTTTTT
.	TRBV7-9	TRBJ1-2	.	CASTGQPHYGYTF	TGTGCCAGCACGGGACAACCCCACTATGGCTACACCTTC
TRBD2	TRBV2	TRBJ2-1	.	CASSLGGGAYNEQFF	TGTGCCAGCAGCCTGGGCGGGGGGGCCTACAATGAGCAGTTCTTC
TRBD1	TRBV7-9	TRBJ1-4	.	CASSWGTGPREKLFF	TGTGCCAGCAGCTGGGGGACAGGGCCTAGGGAAAAACTGTTTTTT
.	TRBV6-2/TRBV6-3	TRBJ1-2	.	CASSYSRSNYGYTF	TGTGCCAGCAGTTACTCGAGGTCTAACTATGGCTACACCTTC
.	TRBV5-4	TRBJ1-3	.	CASSLLSTSGNTIYF	TGTGCCAGCAGCTTGTTAAGTACAAGTGGAAACACCATATATTTT
TRBD1	TRBV2	TRBJ2-5	.	CASSPDRGLQETQYF	TGTGCCAGCAGTCCAGACAGGGGGCTCCAAGAGACCCAGTACTTC
TRBD1	TRBV13	TRBJ1-3	.	CASSLGRGRGNTIYF	TGTGCCAGCAGCTTGGGCAGGGGGCGTGGAAACACCATATATTTT
.	TRBV28	TRBJ1-6	.	CASSPYPGENSPLHF	TGTGCCAGCAGTCCCTACCCCGGGGAGAATTCACCCCTCCACTTT
.	TRBV5-1	TRBJ1-6	.	CASSLRVGYNSPLHF	TGCGCCAGCAGCTTGCGGGTTGGCTATAATTCACCCCTCCACTTT
.	TRBV3-1/TRBV3-2	TRBJ2-7	.	CASSQDRAADRYEQYF	TGTGCCAGCAGCCAAGACCGAGCGGCGGATAGGTACGAGCAGTACTTC
TRBD1	TRBV5-4	TRBJ2-3	.	CASSLGGQGADTQYF	TGTGCCAGCAGCTTGGGGGGACAGGGTGCAGATACGCAGTATTTT
TRBD2	TRBV7-3	TRBJ2-7	.	CASSPGLAGSVQYF	TGTGCCAGCAGTCCCGGACTAGCGGGATCGGTGCAGTACTTC
.	TRBV4-2	TRBJ2-7	.	CASSQDIGGEQYF	TGTGCCAGCAGCCAAGATATAGGGGGCGAGCAGTACTTC
.	TRBV18	TRBJ1-5	.	CASSPRGGSNQPQHF	TGTGCCAGCTCACCACGGGGGGGTAGCAATCAGCCCCAGCATTTT
TRBD1	TRBV7-2	TRBJ2-1	.	CASSLGFRQGAYNEQFF	TGTGCCAGCAGCTTAGGGTTCAGACAGGGGGCCTACAATGAGCAGTTCTTC
.	TRBV7-6	TRBJ1-6	.	CASSSSGGVGNSPLHF	TGTGCCAGCAGCTCCAGCGGTGGAGTCGGGAATTCACCCCTCCACTTT
TRBD1	TRBV7-2	TRBJ1-2	.	CASSRGRGRDYGYTF	TGTGCCAGCAGCCGGGGTAGGGGGCGGGACTATGGCTACACCTTC
.	TRBV5-1	TRBJ2-7	.	CASSLGQGSEQYF	TGCGCCAGCAGCTTGGGCCAGGGGAGCGAGCAGTACTTC
TRBD1	TRBV23-1	TRBJ1-2	.	CASGQGAGGYTF	TGCGCCAGCGGACAGGGGGCCGGGGGCTACACCTTC
.	TRBV6-6	TRBJ1-6	.	CASTTTGPLHF	TGTGCCAGCACCACCACCGGGCCCCTCCACTTT
.	TRBV28	TRBJ1-2	.	CASRRANYGYTF	TGTGCCAGCAGGCGTGCTAACTATGGCTACACCTTC
TRBD1	TRBV18	TRBJ1-1	.	CASSRQGEDTEAFF	TGTGCCAGCTCCCGACAGGGGGAGGACACTGAAGCTTTCTTT
.	TRBV28	TRBJ1-1	once	CASSSRGITEAFF	TGTGCCAGCAGTTCTCGAGGAATCACTGAAGCTTTCTTT
.	TRBV20-1	TRBJ1-1	.	CSASRPEGTEAFF	TGCAGTGCTAGTAGGCCGGAGGGCACTGAAGCTTTCTTT
TRBD2	TRBV11-1	TRBJ2-5	.	CASSFGTSYSETQYF	TGTGCCAGCAGCTTTGGGACTAGCTACTCAGAGACCCAGTACTTC
TRBD1	TRBV29-1	TRBJ2-3	.	CTGTIGQGAVTQYF	TGCACGGGAACCATAGGACAGGGGGCGGTTACGCAGTATTTT
TRBD1	TRBV6-1	TRBJ1-2	.	CASIRRETGVYGYTF	TGTGCCAGCATTCGTCGGGAGACAGGGGTCTATGGCTACACCTTC
TRBD1	TRBV5-1	TRBJ1-2	.	CASSLGTGVYGYTF	TGCGCCAGCAGCCTGGGGACAGGGGTCTATGGCTACACCTTC
.	TRBV19	TRBJ1-5	.	CASNPTREGQPQHF	TGTGCCAGTAATCCCACTCGGGAGGGTCAGCCCCAGCATTTT
.	TRBV20-1	TRBJ2-4	.	CSAADGDIQYF	TGCAGTGCCGCAGACGGGGACATTCAGTACTTC
TRBD1	TRBV4-2	TRBJ1-4	.	CASSPPGQSNEKLFF	TGTGCCAGCAGCCCCCCGGGACAGTCAAATGAAAAACTGTTTTTT
.	TRBV19	TRBJ2-3	.	CASSTSSAGDTQYF	TGTGCCAGTAGTACCTCCTCAGCGGGAGATACGCAGTATTTT
TRBD2	TRBV10-3	TRBJ2-1	.	CAISESQTSGGYNEQFF	TGTGCCATCAGTGAGTCGCAGACTAGCGGGGGGTACAATGAGCAGTTCTTC
TRBD1	TRBV18	TRBJ1-1	.	CASSPGTGDEAFF	TGTGCCAGCTCACCAGGGACAGGGGATGAAGCTTTCTTT
TRBD1	TRBV10-3	TRBJ2-2	.	CAISGRRGQGTGELFF	TGTGCCATCAGTGGACGGCGGGGACAGGGCACCGGGGAGCTGTTTTTT
TRBD1	TRBV4-3	TRBJ1-2	.	CASSPLDRGHGYTF	TGCGCCAGCAGCCCGCTCGACAGGGGCCATGGCTACACCTTC
TRBD1	TRBV5-6	TRBJ1-2	.	CASSPGQGAHGYTF	TGTGCCAGCAGCCCAGGACAGGGGGCGCATGGCTACACCTTC
.	TRBV6-5	TRBJ1-4	.	CASSYSYATNEKLFF	TGTGCCAGCAGTTACTCATATGCAACTAATGAAAAACTGTTTTTT
TRBD2	TRBV28	TRBJ2-5	.	CASSSGLAGRDF	TGTGCCAGCAGTTCGGGACTAGCTGGCCGGGACTTC
.	TRBV28	TRBJ1-5	.	CASRHGQRWNQPQHF	TGTGCCAGCAGGCACGGACAGAGATGGAATCAGCCCCAGCATTTT
TRBD1	TRBV29-1	TRBJ1-1	.	CSATGMNTEAFF	TGCAGCGCGACAGGGATGAACACTGAAGCTTTCTTT
TRBD1	TRBV5-4	TRBJ2-5	.	CASSLTDRGPQETQYF	TGTGCCAGCAGCTTGACGGACAGGGGGCCACAAGAGACCCAGTACTTC
TRBD1	TRBV7-8	TRBJ1-2	.	CASSQWDRRNANYGYTF	TGTGCCAGCAGCCAATGGGACAGGCGAAACGCTAACTATGGCTACACCTTC
.	TRBV3-1/TRBV3-2	TRBJ1-1	.	CASSPQGNTEAFF	TGTGCCAGCAGCCCGCAGGGGAACACTGAAGCTTTCTTT
TRBD2	TRBV5-1	TRBJ2-3	once	CASSTQAGGPATDTQYF	TGCGCCAGCAGCACTCAAGCGGGGGGGCCAGCGACAGATACGCAGTATTTT
TRBD1	TRBV19	TRBJ2-7	.	CASSISGTGRREQYF	TGTGCCAGTAGTATATCAGGGACAGGGAGAAGGGAGCAGTACTTC
TRBD1	TRBV19	TRBJ1-2	.	CASSLGQGARSYGYTF	TGTGCCAGTAGTTTGGGACAGGGGGCGCGGAGCTATGGCTACACCTTC
TRBD1	TRBV27	TRBJ1-1	.	CASSWGQGYTEAFF	TGTGCCAGCAGTTGGGGACAGGGGTACACTGAAGCTTTCTTT